Below are 17 T cell receptor beta chains sequenced from a single sample in a study of blood T cell repertoires in COVID-19. Assay used: immunoSEQ multiplex PCR; TCRdb lists only in-frame clones, some missing. Of approximately 99,000 clones in the sample, approximately 89% were seen once. The source material was peripheral blood. The receptors originated from a human donor in a cohort sampled during active COVID-19.

V is TRBV9 and J is TRBJ2-2; TRBD1 agrees at 8 bases. The CDR3 is 20 residues long. V lost 4 bases and J lost 2; bases outside the gene matches: 19. Germline V lookup: CDR1 SGDLS, CDR2 YYNGEE. The CDR3 DNA reads as TGTGCCAGCAGCCCACGATCCTGGACAGGGCTTCGGGGTAACACCGGGGAGCTGTTTTTT. The encoded protein is CASSPRSWTGLRGNTGELFF.

The chain joins TRBV5-1 to TRBJ1-1; D possibly corresponds to TRBD1 (5 bases). V shed 1 base and J shed 2 bases, with 12 bases lying between them. The germline V gene encodes CDR1 SGHRS and CDR2 YFSETQ. The CDR3 is made up of 15 amino acids. As DNA, the CDR3 is TGCGCCAGCAGCTTGTTTCGGACACTCAACACTGAAGCTTTCTTT. This sequence encodes CASSLFRTLNTEAFF.

This chain links TRBV5-4 with TRBJ1-4, with D perhaps TRBD1 (5 bases). Germline CDR1 SGHNT, CDR2 YYREEE (reference sequence). The CDR3 has 15 amino acids. V was trimmed by 4 bases and J by 7 bases, leaving 17 bases between them. CDR3 DNA: TGTGCCAGCAGCCCAGGGTCAGAAGTTTCTGAAAAACTGTTTTTT. Its translation is CASSPGSEVSEKLFF.

The chain joins TRBV5-1 to TRBJ2-7; 7 bases align to TRBD2. In germline, CDR1 is SGHRS, CDR2 YFSETQ. J was trimmed by 2 bases and V by 4 bases; bases with no gene match: 6. CDR3 length: 14 amino acids. The CDR3 coding sequence is TGCGCCAGCAGCGTGGCTAGCGGAACCTACGAGCAGTACTTC. It codes for CASSVASGTYEQYF.

The chain employs TRBV10-2 and TRBJ1-2; 10 bases match TRBD1. This CDR3 spans 16 amino acids. The germline CDR1 and CDR2 sequences are WSHSY and SAAADI. After removal of 6 bases from V and 2 bases from J, the junction contained 9 bases not matched to a gene. The chain's CDR3 is CASSVTDRGRNYGYTF. In nucleotides, the CDR3 is TGCGCCAGCAGCGTTACTGACAGGGGGCGGAACTATGGCTACACCTTC.

This sequence joins TRBV9 and TRBJ2-5, with 11 bases identical to TRBD2. The CDR3 is 15 amino acids. CDR1 is SGDLS, CDR2 YYNGEE, per germline. V lost 2 bases and J lost 3; bases outside the gene matches: 3. DNA for the CDR3: TGTGCCAGCAGCGTGACTAGCGGGACGGAAGAGACCCAGTACTTC. Its translation is CASSVTSGTEETQYF.

This clone came up once. This chain uses TRBV3-1 (or the pseudogene TRBV3-2) with TRBJ2-1, with 7 bases that match TRBD2. Trimming removed 4 bases from V and 9 bases from J; junction bases left unmatched: 0. CDR3 length: 11 residues. Germline lookup yields CDR1 LGHDT and CDR2 YNNKEL (reference sequence). The CDR3 is CASSRGGEQFF. The CDR3 nucleotides read TGTGCCAGCAGCCGGGGGGGTGAGCAGTTCTTC.

The chain joins TRBV19 to TRBJ2-1; 13 bases line up with TRBD2. This CDR3 has 16 residues. J was trimmed by 4 bases and V by 4 bases; bases with no gene match: 4. CDR1 and CDR2 from the germline V gene are LNHDA and SQIVND (reference sequence). The CDR3, as DNA: TGTGCCAGTAGTACGGGACTAGCGGGGCTATACAATGAGCAGTTCTTC. This gives the protein CASSTGLAGLYNEQFF.

The gene calls are TRBV5-1 and TRBJ2-4; 9 bases match TRBD1. The CDR3 extends over 15 amino acids. CDR1 is SGHRS, CDR2 YFSETQ, per germline. Unmatched junction bases numbered 8, after V lost 4 bases and J lost 6 bases. The CDR3 coding sequence is TGCGCCAGCAGCGCCCAACAGGGGGCGGGAAACATTCAGTACTTC. It encodes CASSAQQGAGNIQYF.

V gene TRBV4-3 combines with J gene TRBJ2-1, with TRBD2 identical over 9 bases. Germline loops: CDR1 LGHNA, CDR2 YSLEER. With 4 bases clipped from V and 4 bases from J, the junction kept 8 bases outside the gene matches. This CDR3 has 16 amino acids. CDR3: CASSLYLAGEYNEQFF. The CDR3 DNA sequence: TGCGCCAGCAGCCTATACTTAGCGGGAGAGTACAATGAGCAGTTCTTC.

The V call is TRBV6-4, the J call TRBJ2-2, with D tentatively TRBD1 (6 bases). From germline, CDR1 is MRHNA and CDR2 SNTAGT. CDR3 length: 13 residues. The germline V and J ends were trimmed by 6 bases and 1 base, with 6 bases remaining between them. This chain's CDR3 is CASRQGNTGELFF. The CDR3 DNA sequence: TGTGCCAGCAGACAGGGGAACACCGGGGAGCTGTTTTTT.

The rearrangement joins TRBV3-1 (or the pseudogene TRBV3-2) to TRBJ2-3, with 13 bases identical to TRBD2. V shed 3 bases and J 6 bases; nucleotides not matched to a gene: 12. This CDR3 contains 18 residues. Germline V gives CDR1 LGHDT, CDR2 YNNKEL (reference sequence). CDR3 DNA: TGTGCCAGCAGCCATAATGGACTAGCGGGAGACCCACGTGATACGCAGTATTTT. Its translation: CASSHNGLAGDPRDTQYF.

V is TRBV3-1 (or the pseudogene TRBV3-2) and J is TRBJ2-1, with 11 positions matching TRBD2. CDR1 and CDR2 from the germline V gene are LGHDT and YNNKEL (reference sequence). The length of the CDR3 is 16 residues. V trimming: 1 base; J trimming: 4 bases; junction bases outside the gene matches: 3. DNA for the CDR3: TGTGCCAGCAGCCAAGGACTAGCGGGGACTTACAATGAGCAGTTCTTC. Amino acids: CASSQGLAGTYNEQFF.

V usage is TRBV28 and J usage is TRBJ1-1; maybe TRBD1 (5 bases). The CDR3 spans 12 residues. The V end was cut by 9 bases, the J end by 6 bases, with 14 bases between. Germline CDR1 MDHEN, CDR2 SYDVKM. CDR3 sequence: CASHGGFSEAFF. CDR3 nucleotides: TGTGCCAGTCATGGGGGGTTTTCTGAAGCTTTCTTT.

The chain combines TRBV19 with TRBJ1-1; TRBD1 aligns across 8 bases. With 3 bases clipped from V and 1 base from J, the junction kept 1 base outside the gene matches. The CDR3 has 14 amino acids. Germline V gives CDR1 LNHDA, CDR2 SQIVND (reference sequence). The CDR3 loop reads CASSIQGANTEAFF. The CDR3, as DNA: TGTGCCAGTAGTATTCAGGGGGCGAACACTGAAGCTTTCTTT.

V gene TRBV14 combines with J gene TRBJ2-5, with TRBD2 matching over 9 bases. The CDR3 totals 14 residues. Trimming took 0 bases from V and 7 from J; bases not matched to a gene: 3. Germline V CDR1 and CDR2: SGHDN, FVKESK. The CDR3 region has the DNA TGTGCCAGCAGCCAAGATCCACTAGCGGGGACCCAGTACTTC. The encoded protein is CASSQDPLAGTQYF.

This clone is a singleton in its sample. The genes are TRBV28 and TRBJ2-7, with 7 bases that match TRBD2. Germline values: CDR1 MDHEN, CDR2 SYDVKM. V lost 3 bases to trimming and J lost 2 bases; unmatched junction nucleotides: 4. This CDR3 has 14 residues. CDR3 in amino acids: CASSFRGRAYEQYF. The CDR3 nucleotides read TGTGCCAGCAGTTTTCGGGGGAGGGCCTACGAGCAGTACTTC.